Following are 8 T cell receptor beta chains from one sample sequenced in a study of healthy donors' naive CD4 and CD8 T cells. TCR libraries were built from about 500 ng of total RNA by linear amplification. Each CDR3 protein gets one entry after TCRdb re-called the reads with MiXCR. The sample lists about 200,000 distinct CDR3 sequences, around three quarters seen once, with 2% to 2.5% in the top ten. Sequences were obtained from naive CD4+ and CD8+ T cells sorted from blood, pooled from several donors. These receptors were obtained from a pool of human donors in good health; the sample pools cells from several healthy donors.

This clonotype came up once. Here the CDR3 reads CASSLNPLESQETQYF. The CDR3 DNA reads TGTGCCAGCAGCTTGAACCCCCTTGAGAGCCAAGAGACCCAGTACTTC. The rearrangement links TRBV5-6 to TRBJ2-5; the D is unclear. V gave up 1 base and J gave up 1 base, with 14 bases separating them. The CDR3 consists of 16 residues. In germline, CDR1 is SGHDT, CDR2 YYEEEE.

The chain joins TRBV30 to TRBJ2-1; D possibly corresponds to TRBD2 (5 bases). Deletions cut 0 bases from V and 8 bases from J, with 17 bases between. In germline, CDR1 is GTSNPN, CDR2 SVGIG (reference sequence). This CDR3 is built from 15 residues. This CDR3 reads CAWSVGPGGIHEQFF. The CDR3, as DNA: TGTGCCTGGAGTGTAGGGCCCGGAGGAATCCATGAGCAGTTCTTC.

V is TRBV29-1 and J is TRBJ1-3; D gene ambiguous. The CDR3 consists of 13 residues. Germline CDR1 reads SQVTM; CDR2 reads ANQGSEA. Trimming left V 7 bases short and J 8 bases short, with 18 bases between. The CDR3 protein is CSGQTAWRDTIYF. The CDR3 nucleotides read TGCAGCGGACAAACAGCTTGGAGAGACACCATATATTTT. The complete variable domain, with remaining parts taken from reference TRBV29-1 and TRBJ1-3, reads SAVISQKPSRDICQRGTSLTIQCQVDSQVTMMFWYRQQPGQSLTLIATANQGSEATYESGFVIDKFPISRPNLTFSTLTVSNMSPEDSSIYLCSGQTAWRDTIYFGEGSWLTVV.

The V call is TRBV27, the J call TRBJ2-5; 10 bases line up with TRBD2. This CDR3 region has 14 residues. Trimming removed 5 bases from V and 5 bases from J; junction bases left unmatched: 5. CDR1 and CDR2 from the germline V gene are MNHEY and SMNVEV (reference sequence). This CDR3 reads CASSPLAGVETQYF. DNA for the CDR3: TGTGCCAGCAGTCCCCTAGCGGGAGTGGAGACCCAGTACTTC.

The genes are TRBV29-1 and TRBJ2-2; 7 bases are a match to TRBD1. The germline V gene has CDR1 SQVTM and CDR2 ANQGSEA. V lost 4 bases to trimming and J lost 6 bases; unmatched junction nucleotides: 5. The CDR3 is 13 amino acids. DNA of the CDR3: TGCAGCGTTGCCACAGGGGAGCCCGGGGAGCTGTTTTTT. Residues: CSVATGEPGELFF.

The chain links TRBV7-8 to TRBJ2-7; 7 positions match TRBD2. CDR3 length: 16 amino acids. The V gene end was trimmed by 5 bases and the J gene end by 0 bases; junction bases not matched to a gene: 10. Looked up from germline, CDR1 is SGHVS and CDR2 is FQNEAQ. The CDR3 protein is CASSLGLAEYSYEQYF. CDR3 DNA: TGTGCCAGCAGCCTAGGGCTAGCGGAATACTCCTACGAGCAGTACTTC.

This sequence joins TRBV19 and TRBJ1-1; D possibly corresponds to TRBD1 (5 bases). Germline CDR1 is LNHDA and CDR2 is SQIVND (reference sequence). Trimming shortened V by 8 bases and J by 1 base, and 11 bases separated the two germline ends. The CDR3 runs to 13 residues. The CDR3 loop reads CASVGRSNTEAFF. As DNA, the CDR3 is TGTGCCAGTGTGGGGCGGTCGAACACTGAAGCTTTCTTT.

This chain joins TRBV18 and TRBJ2-3; no reliable D call. V gave up 3 bases and J gave up 6 bases, with 4 bases separating them. Per the germline V gene, CDR1 is KGHSH and CDR2 is LQKENI. This CDR3 is built from 11 residues. The CDR3 nucleotides are TGTGCCAGCTCACCCCAGGATACGCAGTATTTT. Amino acid sequence: CASSPQDTQYF.